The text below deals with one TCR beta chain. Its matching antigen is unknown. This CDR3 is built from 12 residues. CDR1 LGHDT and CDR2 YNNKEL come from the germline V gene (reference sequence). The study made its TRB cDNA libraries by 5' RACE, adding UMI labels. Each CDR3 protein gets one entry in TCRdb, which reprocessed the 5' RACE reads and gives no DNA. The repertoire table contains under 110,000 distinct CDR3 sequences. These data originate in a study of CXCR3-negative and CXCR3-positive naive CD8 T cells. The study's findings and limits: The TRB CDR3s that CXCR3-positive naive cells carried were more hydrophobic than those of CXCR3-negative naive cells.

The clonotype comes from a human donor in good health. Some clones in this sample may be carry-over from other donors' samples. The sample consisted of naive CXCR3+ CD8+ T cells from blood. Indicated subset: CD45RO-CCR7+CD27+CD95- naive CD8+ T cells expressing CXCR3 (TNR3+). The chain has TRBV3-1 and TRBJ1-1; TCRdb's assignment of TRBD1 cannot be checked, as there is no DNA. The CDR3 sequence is CASSLQGLEAFF.